This T cell receptor (beta chain) stems from a study of blood T cells in healthy people across ages. CDR3 length: 13 amino acids. Through a sample-barcoded 5' primer and a J-beta primer mix, a second PCR was run for roughly 7 to 12 cycles. Per-sample output comprised a minimum of 3 million paired-end reads containing CDR3. One entry per CDR3 protein results from TCRdb running MiXCR on the 5' RACE reads. The data contain approximately 800,000 distinct CDR3 sequences, approximately 35% of them seen just once; the ten biggest clones take up over 10%. Aged roughly 6 to 100, donors were systemically healthy Caucasians from Russia. Ten milliliters of peripheral blood were drawn from each donor. Comment on this clonotype: This may be a read error, as it is one base from a much larger clone.

Input material: blood. The chain employs TRBV12-3 or TRBV12-4 and TRBJ2-7, with D perhaps TRBD1 (5 bases). This clonotype originated in a man aged 18 to 30 in good health. Here the CDR3 DNA reads TGTGCCAGCAGAACAGACAGCAGCTACGAGCAGTGCTTC. This encodes CASRTDSSYEQCF.